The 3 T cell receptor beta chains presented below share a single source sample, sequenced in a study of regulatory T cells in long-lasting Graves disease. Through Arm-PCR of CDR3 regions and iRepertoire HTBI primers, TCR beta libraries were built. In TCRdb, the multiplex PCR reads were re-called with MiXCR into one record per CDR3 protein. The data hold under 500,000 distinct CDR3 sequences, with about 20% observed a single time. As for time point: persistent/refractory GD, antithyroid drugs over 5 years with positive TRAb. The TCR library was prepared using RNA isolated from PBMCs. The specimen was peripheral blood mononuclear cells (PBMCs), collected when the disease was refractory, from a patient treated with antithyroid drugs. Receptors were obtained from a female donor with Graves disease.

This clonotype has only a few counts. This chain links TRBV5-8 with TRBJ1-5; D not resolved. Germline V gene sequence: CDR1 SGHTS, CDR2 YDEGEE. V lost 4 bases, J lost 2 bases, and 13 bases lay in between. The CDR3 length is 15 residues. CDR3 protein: CASSHRHRGNQPQHF. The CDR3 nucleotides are TGTGCCAGCAGCCATCGGCACCGAGGCAATCAGCCCCAGCATTTT.

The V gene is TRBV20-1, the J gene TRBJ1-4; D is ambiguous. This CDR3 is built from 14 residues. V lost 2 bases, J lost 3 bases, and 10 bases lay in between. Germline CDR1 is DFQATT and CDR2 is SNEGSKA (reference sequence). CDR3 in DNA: TGCAGTGCTAGAATTACCACGCCTAATGAAAAACTGTTTTTT. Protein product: CSARITTPNEKLFF.

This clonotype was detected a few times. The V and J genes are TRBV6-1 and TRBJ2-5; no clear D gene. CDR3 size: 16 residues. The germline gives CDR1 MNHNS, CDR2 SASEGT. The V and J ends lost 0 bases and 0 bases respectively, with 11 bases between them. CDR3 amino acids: CASSEAYGSYQETQYF. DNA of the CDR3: TGTGCCAGCAGTGAAGCGTATGGGTCCTACCAAGAGACCCAGTACTTC.